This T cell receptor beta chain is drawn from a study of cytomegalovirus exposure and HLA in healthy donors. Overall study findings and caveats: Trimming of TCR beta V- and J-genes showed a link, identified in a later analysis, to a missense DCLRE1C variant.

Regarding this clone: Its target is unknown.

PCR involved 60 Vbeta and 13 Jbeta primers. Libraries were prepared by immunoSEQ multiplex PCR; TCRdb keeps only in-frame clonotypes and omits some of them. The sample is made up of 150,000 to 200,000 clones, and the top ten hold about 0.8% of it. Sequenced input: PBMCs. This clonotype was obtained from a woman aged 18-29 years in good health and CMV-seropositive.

Written as DNA, the CDR3 is TGTGCCAGCAGCTTGGCCCAGGGGGCCCATGAGCAGTTCTTC. Residues: CASSLAQGAHEQFF. The V and J genes are TRBV5-4 and TRBJ2-1; 8 bases are a match to TRBD1. Germline loops: CDR1 SGHNT, CDR2 YYREEE (reference sequence). The CDR3 extends over 14 amino acids. V was clipped by 0 bases and J by 8 bases; unmatched bases: 4.